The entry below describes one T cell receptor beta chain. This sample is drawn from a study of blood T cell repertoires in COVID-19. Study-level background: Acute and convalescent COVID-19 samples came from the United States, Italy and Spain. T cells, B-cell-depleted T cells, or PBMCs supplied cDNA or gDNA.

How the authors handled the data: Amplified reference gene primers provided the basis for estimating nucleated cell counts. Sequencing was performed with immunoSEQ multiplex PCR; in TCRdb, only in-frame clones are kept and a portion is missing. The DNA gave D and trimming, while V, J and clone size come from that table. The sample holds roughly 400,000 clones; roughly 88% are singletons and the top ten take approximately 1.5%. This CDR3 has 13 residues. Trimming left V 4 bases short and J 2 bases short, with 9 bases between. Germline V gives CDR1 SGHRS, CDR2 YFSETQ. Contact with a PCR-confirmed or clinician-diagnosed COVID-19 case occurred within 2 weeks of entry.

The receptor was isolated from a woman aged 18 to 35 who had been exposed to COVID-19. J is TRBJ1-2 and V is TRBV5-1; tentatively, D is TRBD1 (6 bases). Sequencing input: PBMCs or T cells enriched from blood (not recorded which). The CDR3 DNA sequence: TGCGCCAGCAGCGTCGACAGGAACTATGGCTACACCTTC. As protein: CASSVDRNYGYTF.